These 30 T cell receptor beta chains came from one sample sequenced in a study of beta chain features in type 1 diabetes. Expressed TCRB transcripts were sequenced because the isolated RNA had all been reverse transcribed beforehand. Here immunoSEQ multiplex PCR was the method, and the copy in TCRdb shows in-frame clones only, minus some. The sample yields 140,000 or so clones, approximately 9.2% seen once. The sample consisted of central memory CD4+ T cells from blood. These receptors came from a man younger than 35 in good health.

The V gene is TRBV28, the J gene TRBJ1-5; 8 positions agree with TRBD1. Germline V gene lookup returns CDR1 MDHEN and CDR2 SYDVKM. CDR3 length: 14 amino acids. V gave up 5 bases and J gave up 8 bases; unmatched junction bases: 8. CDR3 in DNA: TGTGCCAGCAGTAGCGACAGGGGCTGGGAGCCCCAGCATTTT. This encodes CASSSDRGWEPQHF. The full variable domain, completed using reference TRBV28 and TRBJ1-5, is DVKVTQSSRYLVKRTGEKVFLECVQDMDHENMFWYRQDPGLGLRLIYFSYDVKMKEKGDIPEGYSVSREKKERFSLILESASTNQTSMYLCASSSDRGWEPQHFGDGTRLSIL.

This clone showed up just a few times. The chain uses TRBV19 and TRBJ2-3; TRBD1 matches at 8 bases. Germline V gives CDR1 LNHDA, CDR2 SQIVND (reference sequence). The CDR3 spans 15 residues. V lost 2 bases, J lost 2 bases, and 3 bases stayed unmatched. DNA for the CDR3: TGTGCCAGTAGTATACTGGACAGGGACACAGATACGCAGTATTTT. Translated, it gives CASSILDRDTDTQYF.

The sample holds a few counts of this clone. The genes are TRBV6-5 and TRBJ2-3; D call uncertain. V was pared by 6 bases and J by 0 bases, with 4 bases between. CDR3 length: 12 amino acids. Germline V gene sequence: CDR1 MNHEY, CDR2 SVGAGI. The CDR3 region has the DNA TGTGCCAGCAGAACTAGCACAGATACGCAGTATTTT. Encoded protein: CASRTSTDTQYF.

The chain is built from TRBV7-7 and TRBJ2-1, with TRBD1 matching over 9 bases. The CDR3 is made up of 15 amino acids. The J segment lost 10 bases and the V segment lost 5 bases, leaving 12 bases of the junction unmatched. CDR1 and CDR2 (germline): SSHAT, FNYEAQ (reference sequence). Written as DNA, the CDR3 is TGTGCCAGCAGCCTAACAGGGACAGGGACGGGAGAGCAGTTCTTC. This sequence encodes CASSLTGTGTGEQFF.

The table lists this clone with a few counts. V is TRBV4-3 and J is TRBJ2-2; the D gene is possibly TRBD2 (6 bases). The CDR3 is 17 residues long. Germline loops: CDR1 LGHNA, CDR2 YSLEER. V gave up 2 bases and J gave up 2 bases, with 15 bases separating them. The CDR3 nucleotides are TGCGCCAGCAGCCAATCGACCGGGACTGCTAACACCGGGGAGCTGTTTTTT. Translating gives CASSQSTGTANTGELFF.

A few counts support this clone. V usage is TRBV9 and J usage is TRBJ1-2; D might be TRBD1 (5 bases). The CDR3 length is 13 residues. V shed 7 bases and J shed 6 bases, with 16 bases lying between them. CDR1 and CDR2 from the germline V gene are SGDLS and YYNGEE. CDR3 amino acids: CASGRGGADGYTF. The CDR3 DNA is TGTGCCAGCGGGAGGGGAGGGGCTGATGGCTACACCTTC.

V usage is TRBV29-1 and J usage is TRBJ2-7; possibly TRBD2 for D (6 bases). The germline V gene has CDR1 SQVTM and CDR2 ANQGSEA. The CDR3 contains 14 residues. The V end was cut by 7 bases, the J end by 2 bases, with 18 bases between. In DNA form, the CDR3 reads TGCAGCGCCCGTACGCGGGAATCCCCCTACGAGCAGTACTTC. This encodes CSARTRESPYEQYF.

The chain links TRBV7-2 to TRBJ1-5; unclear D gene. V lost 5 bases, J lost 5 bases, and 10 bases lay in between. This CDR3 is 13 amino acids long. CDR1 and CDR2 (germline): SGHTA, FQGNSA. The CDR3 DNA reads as TGTGCCAGCAGCCCAGAGAGGGATCAGCCCCAGCATTTT. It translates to CASSPERDQPQHF.

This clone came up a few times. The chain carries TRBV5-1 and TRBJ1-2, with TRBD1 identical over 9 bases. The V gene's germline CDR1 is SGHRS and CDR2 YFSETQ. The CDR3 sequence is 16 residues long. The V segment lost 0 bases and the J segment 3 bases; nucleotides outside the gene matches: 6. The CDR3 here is CASSLVPGQGDYGYTF. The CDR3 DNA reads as TGCGCCAGCAGCTTGGTTCCGGGACAGGGTGACTATGGCTACACCTTC.

For the CDR3, the DNA is TGTGCCAGCAGTTTTAGGTCAGGGGGTCGGGGAGGCACAGATACGCAGTATTTT. Translation: CASSFRSGGRGGTDTQYF. The J gene is TRBJ2-3, the V gene TRBV27, with TRBD1 matching 7 bases. CDR3 length equals 18 residues. Looked up from germline, CDR1 is MNHEY and CDR2 is SMNVEV (reference sequence). Trimming removed 3 bases from V and 1 base from J; junction bases left unmatched: 13.

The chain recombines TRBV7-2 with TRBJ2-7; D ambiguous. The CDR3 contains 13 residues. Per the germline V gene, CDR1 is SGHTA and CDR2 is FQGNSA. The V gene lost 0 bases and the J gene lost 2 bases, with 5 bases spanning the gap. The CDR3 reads CASSLAFTYEQYF. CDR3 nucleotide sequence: TGTGCCAGCAGCTTAGCGTTCACCTACGAGCAGTACTTC.

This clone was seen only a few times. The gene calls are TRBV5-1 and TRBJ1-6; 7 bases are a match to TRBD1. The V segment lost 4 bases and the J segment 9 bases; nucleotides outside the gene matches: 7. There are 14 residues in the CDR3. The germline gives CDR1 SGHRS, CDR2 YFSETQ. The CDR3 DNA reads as TGCGCCAGCAGCCTGACAGGGAGTAGTTCACCCCTCCACTTT. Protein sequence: CASSLTGSSSPLHF. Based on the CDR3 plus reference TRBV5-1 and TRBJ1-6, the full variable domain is KAGVTQTPRYLIKTRGQQVTLSCSPISGHRSVSWYQQTPGQGLQFLFEYFSETQRNKGNFPGRFSGRQFSNSRSEMNVSTLELGDSALYLCASSLTGSSSPLHFGNGTRLTVT.

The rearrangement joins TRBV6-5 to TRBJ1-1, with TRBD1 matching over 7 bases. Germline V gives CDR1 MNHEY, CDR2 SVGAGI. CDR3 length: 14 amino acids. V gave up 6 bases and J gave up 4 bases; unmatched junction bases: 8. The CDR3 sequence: CASSNRGGGTEAFF. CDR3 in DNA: TGTGCCAGCAGCAACAGGGGTGGGGGCACTGAAGCTTTCTTT.

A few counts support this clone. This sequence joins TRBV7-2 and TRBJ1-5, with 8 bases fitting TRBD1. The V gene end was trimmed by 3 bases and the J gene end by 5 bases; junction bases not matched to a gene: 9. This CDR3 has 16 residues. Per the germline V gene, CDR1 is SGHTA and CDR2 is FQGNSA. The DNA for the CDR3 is TGTGCCAGCAGCTTGAGAACCGGGACAGGTGATCAGCCCCAGCATTTT. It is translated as CASSLRTGTGDQPQHF.

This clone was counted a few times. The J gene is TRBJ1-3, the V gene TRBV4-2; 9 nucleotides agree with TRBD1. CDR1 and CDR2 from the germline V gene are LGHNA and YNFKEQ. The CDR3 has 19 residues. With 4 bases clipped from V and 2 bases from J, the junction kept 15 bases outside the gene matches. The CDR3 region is CASSLRVTGGSVAGNTIYF. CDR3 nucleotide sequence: TGTGCCAGCAGCCTCCGCGTAACAGGGGGCTCTGTGGCTGGAAACACCATATATTTT.

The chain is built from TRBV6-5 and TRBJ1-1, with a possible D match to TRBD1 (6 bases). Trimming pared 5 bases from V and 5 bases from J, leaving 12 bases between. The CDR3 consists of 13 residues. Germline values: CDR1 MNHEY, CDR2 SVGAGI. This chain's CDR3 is CASSTGIRTEAFF. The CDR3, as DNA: TGTGCCAGCAGTACAGGGATTCGAACTGAAGCTTTCTTT.

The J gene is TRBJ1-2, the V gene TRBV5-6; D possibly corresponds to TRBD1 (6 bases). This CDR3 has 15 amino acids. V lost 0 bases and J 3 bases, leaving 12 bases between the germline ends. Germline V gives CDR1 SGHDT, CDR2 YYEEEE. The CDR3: CASSLGAGVDYGYTF. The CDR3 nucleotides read TGTGCCAGCAGCTTGGGGGCAGGGGTGGACTATGGCTACACCTTC.

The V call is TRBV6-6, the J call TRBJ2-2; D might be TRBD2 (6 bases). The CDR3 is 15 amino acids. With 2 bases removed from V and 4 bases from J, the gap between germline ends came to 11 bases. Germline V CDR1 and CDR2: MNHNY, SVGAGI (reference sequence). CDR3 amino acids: CASSYARGSTGELFF. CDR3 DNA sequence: TGTGCCAGCAGTTACGCCCGGGGGTCCACCGGGGAGCTGTTTTTT.

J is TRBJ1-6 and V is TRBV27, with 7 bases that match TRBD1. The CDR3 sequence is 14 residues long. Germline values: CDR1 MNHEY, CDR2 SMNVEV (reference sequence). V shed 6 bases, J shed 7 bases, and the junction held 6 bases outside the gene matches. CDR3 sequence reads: CASSPQGRNSPLHF. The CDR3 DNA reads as TGTGCCAGCAGCCCACAGGGGAGGAATTCACCCCTCCACTTT.

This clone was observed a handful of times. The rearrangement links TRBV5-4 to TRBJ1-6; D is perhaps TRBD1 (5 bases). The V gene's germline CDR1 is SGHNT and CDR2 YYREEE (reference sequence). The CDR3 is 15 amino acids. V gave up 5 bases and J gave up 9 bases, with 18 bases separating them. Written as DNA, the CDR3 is TGTGCCAGCAGGGAGGGACTCAAGGAATCTTCACCCCTCCACTTT. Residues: CASREGLKESSPLHF.

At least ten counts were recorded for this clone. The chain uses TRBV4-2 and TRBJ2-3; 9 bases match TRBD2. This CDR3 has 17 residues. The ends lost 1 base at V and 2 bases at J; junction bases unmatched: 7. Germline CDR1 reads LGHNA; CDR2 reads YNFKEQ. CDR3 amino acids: CASSQGGGGAITDTQYF. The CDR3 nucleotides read TGTGCCAGCAGCCAAGGCGGCGGGGGGGCCATCACAGATACGCAGTATTTT.

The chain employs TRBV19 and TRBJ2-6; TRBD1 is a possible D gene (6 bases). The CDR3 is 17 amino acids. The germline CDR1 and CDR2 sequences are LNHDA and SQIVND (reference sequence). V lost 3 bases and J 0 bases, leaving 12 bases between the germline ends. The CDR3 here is CASSMDSTASGANVLTF. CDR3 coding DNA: TGTGCCAGTAGTATGGACAGTACGGCCTCTGGGGCCAACGTCCTGACTTTC.

CDR3 nucleotides: TGTGCCAGCAGTGCCTACGGGACAGGGCAATACGAGCAGTACTTC. Protein product: CASSAYGTGQYEQYF. The rearrangement links TRBV6-5 to TRBJ2-7, with 9 bases identical to TRBD1. Germline assignment: CDR1 MNHEY and CDR2 SVGAGI. The CDR3 runs 15 residues. The J segment lost 4 bases and the V segment lost 5 bases, leaving 9 bases of the junction unmatched.

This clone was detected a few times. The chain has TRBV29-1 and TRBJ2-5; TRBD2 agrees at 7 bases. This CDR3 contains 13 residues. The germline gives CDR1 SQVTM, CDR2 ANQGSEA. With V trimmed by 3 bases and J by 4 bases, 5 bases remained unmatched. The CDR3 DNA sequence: TGCAGCGTTGACGGGGGGTTCGGAGAGACCCAGTACTTC. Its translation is CSVDGGFGETQYF. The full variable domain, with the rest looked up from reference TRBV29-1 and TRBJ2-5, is SAVISQKPSRDICQRGTSLTIQCQVDSQVTMMFWYRQQPGQSLTLIATANQGSEATYESGFVIDKFPISRPNLTFSTLTVSNMSPEDSSIYLCSVDGGFGETQYFGPGTRLLVL.

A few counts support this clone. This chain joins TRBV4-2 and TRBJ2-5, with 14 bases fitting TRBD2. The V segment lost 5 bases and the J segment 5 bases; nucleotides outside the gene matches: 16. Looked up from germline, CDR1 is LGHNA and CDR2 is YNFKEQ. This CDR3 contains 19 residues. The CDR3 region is CASSSLHSTSGGAGETQYF. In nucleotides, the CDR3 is TGTGCCAGCAGCTCCCTTCACTCGACTAGCGGGGGGGCAGGGGAGACCCAGTACTTC.

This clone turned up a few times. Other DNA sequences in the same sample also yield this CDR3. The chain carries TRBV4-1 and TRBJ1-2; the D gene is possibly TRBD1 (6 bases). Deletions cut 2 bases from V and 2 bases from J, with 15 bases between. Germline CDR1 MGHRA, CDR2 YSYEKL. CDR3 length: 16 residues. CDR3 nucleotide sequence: TGCGCCAGCAGCCAAAATACCGGGACAACGAACTATGGCTACACCTTC. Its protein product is CASSQNTGTTNYGYTF.

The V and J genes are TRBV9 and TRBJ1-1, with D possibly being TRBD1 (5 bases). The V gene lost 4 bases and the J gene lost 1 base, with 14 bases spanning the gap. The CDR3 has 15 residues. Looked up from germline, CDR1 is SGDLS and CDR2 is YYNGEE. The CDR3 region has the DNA TGTGCCAGCAGCCCCCTCTTGGGGCAGAACACTGAAGCTTTCTTT. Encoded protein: CASSPLLGQNTEAFF.

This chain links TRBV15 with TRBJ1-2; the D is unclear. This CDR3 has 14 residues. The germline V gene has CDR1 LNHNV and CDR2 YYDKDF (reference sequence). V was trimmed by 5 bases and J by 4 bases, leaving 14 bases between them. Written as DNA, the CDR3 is TGTGCCACCAGCGGTAGTGCGGATTTCTATGGCTACACCTTC. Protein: CATSGSADFYGYTF.

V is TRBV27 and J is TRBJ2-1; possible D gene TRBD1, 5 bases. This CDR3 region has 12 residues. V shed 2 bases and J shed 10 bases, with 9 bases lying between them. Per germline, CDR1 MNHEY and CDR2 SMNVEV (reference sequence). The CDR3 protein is CASSLVGLEQFF. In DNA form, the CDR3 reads TGTGCCAGCAGTTTAGTGGGGCTCGAGCAGTTCTTC.

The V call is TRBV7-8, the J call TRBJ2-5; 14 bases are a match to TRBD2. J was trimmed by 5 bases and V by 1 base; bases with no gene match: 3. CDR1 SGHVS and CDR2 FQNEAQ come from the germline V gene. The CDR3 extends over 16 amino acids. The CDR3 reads CASSLVGLAGVETQYF. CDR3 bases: TGTGCCAGCAGCTTAGTGGGACTAGCGGGGGTGGAGACCCAGTACTTC.